Included here is one T cell receptor (beta chain) sequence, with context. Its cognate antigen has yet to be identified. Base qualities are not provided; no much larger clone lies one nucleotide away. The sample is drawn from a study of blood T cell repertoires in COVID-19 (TCRdb year 2020). Notes on the research overall: Collaborator samples came from the United States, Italy and Spain and covered acute and convalescent phases of COVID-19. The prospective study material was composed of cDNA or gDNA derived from T cells, B-cell-depleted T cells, or PBMCs. Subjects who had been exposed to COVID-19, were actively infected with it, or had recovered from it provided the deeply sampled blood TCRbeta repertoires that made up the dataset. The repertoires were made available in a free public database intended to serve as a resource for research on the immune response to SARS-CoV-2. The samples were drawn from two sources: the first 160 participants of the ongoing ImmuneRACE study, and fewer than 1,500 subjects contributed by 6 global collaborators. Nearly every sample came with metadata listing a de-identified subject ID, COVID-19 status, age in years and sex. Where HLA class I and class II types were available, the types were taken from metadata supplied by the sample provider, not from assay-based typing. Overall study outcomes, separate from this receptor: Clinical and demographic metadata were provided uncurated, with the amount varying by source and participant.

TCRbeta CDR3 regions were amplified from genomic DNA by means of the immunoSEQ Assay, a bias-controlled multiplex PCR. The paper's data handling went like this. Nucleated cell counts per sample were estimated from amplification of reference gene primers within the assay. Sequence reads were collapsed and filtered to measure the absolute abundance of every unique TCRbeta CDR3 rearrangement. For each sample, productive Simpson clonality was calculated by taking the square root of Simpson's diversity index across productive rearrangements. TCRdb retrieved this table from immuneACCESS and kept in-frame rearrangements only. Not all clones are present; in checked studies, unresolved V genes account for under half, and no reason is known for the remainder. For V, J and clone size, that table is used; D and trimming come from the DNA. The sample yields about 82,000 clones; just under 85% were counted once. The top ten clonotypes cover roughly 18% of the sample.

From the germline V gene (reference sequence), CDR1 is LGHDT and CDR2 is YNNKEL. The CDR3 contains 13 residues, cysteine and phenylalanine counted. The retained sequence is limited to the CDR3, 39 bases, with the frame set at the first base. Trimming costs V 4 bases and J 1 base, and their ends lie 7 bases apart. Whole blood was collected in K2EDTA tubes by collaborating institutions according to the institutions' own protocols. Collaborator samples were shipped for TCRbeta analysis as frozen whole blood, isolated PBMCs, or DNA extracted from either sample type. The chain links TRBV3-1 (or the pseudogene TRBV3-2) with TRBJ1-2; there is no confident call for the D gene. The specimen sequenced was peripheral blood. The clonotype originates from a man older than 75 with active or convalescent COVID-19. CDR3 protein: CASSLQNNYGYTF. The nucleotide sequence reads TGTGCCAGCAGCCTACAGAATAACTATGGCTACACCTTC.